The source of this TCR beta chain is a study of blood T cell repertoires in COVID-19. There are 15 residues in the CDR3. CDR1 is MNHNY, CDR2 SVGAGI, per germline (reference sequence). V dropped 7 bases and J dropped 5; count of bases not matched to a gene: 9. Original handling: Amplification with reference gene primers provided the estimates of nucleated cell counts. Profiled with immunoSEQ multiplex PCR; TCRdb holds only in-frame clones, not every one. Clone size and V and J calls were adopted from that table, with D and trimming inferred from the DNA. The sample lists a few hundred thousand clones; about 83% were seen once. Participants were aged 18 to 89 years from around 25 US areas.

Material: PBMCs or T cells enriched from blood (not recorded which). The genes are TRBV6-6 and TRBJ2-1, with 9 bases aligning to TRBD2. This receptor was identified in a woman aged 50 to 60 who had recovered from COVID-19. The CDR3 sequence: CASTGGAGGHNEQFF. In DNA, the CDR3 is TGTGCCAGCACTGGCGGAGCGGGGGGTCACAATGAGCAGTTCTTC.